This T cell receptor beta chain is from a study of radiation and T cells in renal cell carcinoma. Study-level results: Pretreatment tumor biopsies were lacking, so baseline clonotypes are unknown.

Sample time point: baseline pretreatment blood. Treatment here: 15 Gy SBRT to primary tumor, nephrectomy 4 weeks later. Radiation-treated patients gave blood at baseline, week 2 and week 4. Method: immunoSEQ multiplex PCR; TCRdb's copy keeps in-frame clones and lacks some. Of 40,000 to 50,000 clones listed, about 80% are singletons. CDR1 and CDR2 from the germline V gene are SGHRS and YFSETQ. The length of the CDR3 is 15 residues. V dropped 5 bases and J dropped 2; count of bases not matched to a gene: 6. In the case of this clone: Its specificity is unknown.

The specimen was blood, collected from a patient whose treatment included radiotherapy and nephrectomy. The chain couples TRBV5-1 to TRBJ1-2, with 10 nucleotides matching TRBD1. The TCR comes from a woman aged 65 to 85 with renal cell carcinoma. As DNA, the CDR3 is TGCGCCAGCAGACTGGGACAGGGGCCGAACTATGGCTACACCTTC. Its translation is CASRLGQGPNYGYTF.